Below, one T cell receptor beta chain is given with its context. Its antigen specificity is not known. One base away there is no much larger clone; base qualities are not given. Inclusive of the bounding cysteine and phenylalanine, the CDR3 is 14 residues long. Just CDR3 DNA is preserved here, 42 bases in frame from base 1. CDR1 is given as SGDLS and CDR2 as YYNGEE, both from the germline V gene. V lost 3 bases and J lost 6 bases, and the count of bases not matched to a germline gene is 5. This entry belongs to a study of blood T cell repertoires in COVID-19 (dated by TCRdb to 2020 to 2022). For the study in its entirety: Collaborator samples came from the United States, Italy and Spain and covered acute and convalescent phases of COVID-19. The material from the prospective study consisted of cDNA or gDNA derived from T cells, B-cell-depleted T cells, or PBMCs. Subjects who had been exposed to COVID-19, were actively infected with it, or had recovered from it provided the deeply sampled blood TCRbeta repertoires that made up the dataset. The repertoires were released in a freely available public database meant as a resource for research on the immune response to SARS-CoV-2. The samples were drawn from two sources: the first 160 participants of the ongoing ImmuneRACE study, and 1,200 or so subjects contributed by 6 global collaborators. Nearly every sample came with metadata listing a de-identified subject ID, COVID-19 status, age in years and sex. Where available, HLA class I and class II types were taken from metadata supplied by the sample provider and were not determined by assay-based typing.

The full study reports these points: How much clinical and demographic metadata was included differed by source and by participant, and the metadata was provided uncurated.

Each collaborating institution followed its own protocols to collect whole blood in K2EDTA tubes. For TCRbeta analysis, collaborators shipped samples in one of three forms: frozen whole blood, isolated PBMCs, or DNA extracted from either of those sample types. TCRbeta CDR3 regions were amplified from genomic DNA by means of the immunoSEQ Assay, a bias-controlled multiplex PCR. The paper's data handling went like this. Nucleated cell counts per sample were estimated from amplification of reference gene primers within the assay. To quantify the absolute abundance of each unique TCRbeta CDR3 rearrangement, sequence reads were collapsed and filtered. For each sample, productive Simpson clonality was calculated by taking the square root of Simpson's diversity index across productive rearrangements. Held by TCRdb, this immuneACCESS table contains in-frame sequences only and omits some clones. Under half of the omission traces to an unresolved V gene where checked; the cause of the rest is unknown. That table is the source of V, J and clone size, and D and trimming were worked out from the DNA. The sample profile shows some 350,000 clones; approximately 86% of them were found once. The ten biggest clones cover 2.5% to 3.5% of the sample.

The specimen sequenced was peripheral blood. The origin of this receptor is a human donor in a cohort sampled during active COVID-19. The chain employs TRBV9 and TRBJ2-3, with 9 bases in between that match TRBD1. The DNA is as follows: TGTGCCAGCAGCGGGGGGACAGGGCAGGATACGCAGTATTTT. Translated, this is CASSGGTGQDTQYF. The variable domain in full, with residues beyond the CDR3 obtained from the reference TRBV9 and TRBJ2-3 genes, is DSGVTQTPKHLITATGQRVTLRCSPRSGDLSVYWYQQSLDQGLQFLIQYYNGEERAKGNILERFSAQQFPDLHSELNLSSLELGDSALYFCASSGGTGQDTQYFGPGTRLTVL.